What follows are 24 T cell receptor beta chains derived from one specimen sequenced in a study of a mutant IDH1 vaccine in newly diagnosed glioma. Their target antigens are unknown. Only in-frame clones appear in the TCRdb table, and some are missing; sequencing was by immunoSEQ multiplex PCR. Of about 54,000 clones in the sample, around four fifths were seen once. Time point: week 35, safety follow-up. Vaccination used 300 ug of mutant IDH1 20-mer peptide per dose, with topical imiquimod. The sample consisted of PBMCs, taken from a glioma patient whose treatment included an IDH1 peptide vaccine. The receptors were sampled from a young woman with glioma.

The J gene is TRBJ2-7, the V gene TRBV5-1; TRBD1 matches at 8 bases. CDR1 is SGHRS, CDR2 YFSETQ, per germline. The J segment lost 3 bases and the V segment lost 4 bases, leaving 6 bases of the junction unmatched. The CDR3 is made up of 14 amino acids. The CDR3 nucleotides read TGCGCCAGCAGCCCTCGACAGGGGAACTACGAGCAGTACTTC. Translating gives CASSPRQGNYEQYF.

The chain has TRBV7-9 and TRBJ2-7; D gene unclear. The CDR3 is made up of 13 amino acids. Trimming stripped 5 bases from V and 3 bases from J, with 11 bases between. In germline, CDR1 is SEHNR, CDR2 FQNEAQ (reference sequence). The CDR3 region has the DNA TGTGCCAGCAGCCCCCGGCCGTACTACGAGCAGTACTTC. The encoded protein is CASSPRPYYEQYF.

Of note for this clone: The junction departs from the called germline gene at one end, perhaps through a read error. The chain has TRBV27 and TRBJ2-7; TRBD1 matches 8 bases. In germline, CDR1 is MNHEY, CDR2 SMNVEV (reference sequence). The CDR3 is 14 amino acids. CDR3 in amino acids: CASSRSGQVVVSDF. DNA for the CDR3: TGTGCCAGCAGTAGGTCGGGACAGGTTGTAGTGAGTGACTTC.

The rearrangement joins TRBV7-9 to TRBJ2-7, with no clear D. The V end lost 5 bases, the J end lost 3 bases, and 8 bases lay between the germline ends. The germline gives CDR1 SEHNR, CDR2 FQNEAQ (reference sequence). The length of the CDR3 is 12 residues. The CDR3 coding sequence is TGTGCCAGCAGCATGCGGAGCTACGAGCAGTACTTC. Protein sequence: CASSMRSYEQYF.

V is TRBV10-3 and J is TRBJ1-5, with 10 bases lining up with TRBD1. The CDR3 is 16 residues long. Per germline, CDR1 ENHRY and CDR2 SYGVKD. V shed 3 bases, J shed 5 bases, and the junction held 7 bases outside the gene matches. CDR3 coding DNA: TGTGCCATCAGTGAAGGGACAGGGGATAAGGATCAGCCCCAGCATTTT. Translation: CAISEGTGDKDQPQHF.

For this clone: The junction shows a germline mismatch at one end, possibly a read error. The chain employs TRBV4-3 and TRBJ2-7; D gene uncertain. The CDR3 consists of 12 residues. CDR1 and CDR2 (germline): LGHNA, YSLEER. The CDR3 bases are TGCGCCAGCAGCGGCCGATTCGACGGGTGGGCGTTC. The encoded protein is CASSGRFDGWAF.

The chain uses TRBV6-6 and TRBJ1-3, with a weak D call TRBD1 (5 bases). Trimming shortened V by 4 bases and J by 3 bases, and 7 bases separated the two germline ends. Looked up from germline, CDR1 is MNHNY and CDR2 is SVGAGI (reference sequence). There are 13 residues in the CDR3. CDR3 protein: CASSSGLGNTIYF. As DNA, the CDR3 is TGTGCCAGCAGTTCAGGGCTTGGAAACACCATATATTTT.

The V and J genes are TRBV6-6 and TRBJ1-2, with a weak D call TRBD1 (6 bases). Trimming took off 7 bases at V and 4 bases at J, with 19 bases between the two ends. The CDR3 has 15 residues. CDR1 is MNHNY and CDR2 is SVGAGI in the germline V gene (reference sequence). The CDR3 nucleotides are TGTGCCAGCACGGGGGGTCCAGGGGTCGGCTATGGCTACACCTTC. Encoded protein: CASTGGPGVGYGYTF.

The chain couples TRBV29-1 to TRBJ2-2; D might be TRBD2 (5 bases). The V and J ends lost 4 bases and 6 bases respectively, with 9 bases between them. The CDR3 consists of 12 residues. Germline V gene sequence: CDR1 SQVTM, CDR2 ANQGSEA. The CDR3 sequence: CSVGNSAGELFF. In DNA, the CDR3 is TGCAGCGTTGGCAATAGCGCCGGGGAGCTGTTTTTT.

Only one count was recorded for this clone. The V and J genes are TRBV6-5 and TRBJ2-3, with 8 bases lining up with TRBD1. Germline V gives CDR1 MNHEY, CDR2 SVGAGI. There are 13 residues in the CDR3. With V trimmed by 6 bases and J by 8 bases, 7 bases remained unmatched. The CDR3 is CASRKQGEATQYF. The CDR3 bases are TGTGCCAGCAGGAAACAGGGGGAAGCTACGCAGTATTTT.

V gene TRBV9 combines with J gene TRBJ2-3, with TRBD2 matching 9 bases. The CDR3 sequence is 16 residues long. With V trimmed by 4 bases and J by 3 bases, 9 bases remained unmatched. Germline V CDR1 and CDR2: SGDLS, YYNGEE. Here the CDR3 reads CASSLRPGLATDTQYF. CDR3 sequence (DNA): TGTGCCAGCAGCTTAAGACCGGGACTAGCTACAGATACGCAGTATTTT.

The V gene is TRBV7-8, the J gene TRBJ2-5, with D tentatively TRBD1 or TRBD2 (5 bases each). Germline assignment: CDR1 SGHVS and CDR2 FQNEAQ. The CDR3 has 15 amino acids. Trimming pared 1 base from V and 2 bases from J, leaving 11 bases between. This CDR3 is CASSLGLGRQETQYF. CDR3 DNA: TGTGCCAGCAGCTTAGGCCTGGGACGGCAAGAGACCCAGTACTTC.

The CDR3 coding sequence is TGCAGCGTTGAGGGGCTGAACACCGGGGAGCTGTTTTTT. Translated, it gives CSVEGLNTGELFF. The chain uses TRBV29-1 and TRBJ2-2; a possible D gene is TRBD1 (5 bases). The V gene's germline CDR1 is SQVTM and CDR2 ANQGSEA. The germline V and J ends were trimmed by 3 bases and 1 base, with 6 bases remaining between them. This CDR3 spans 13 amino acids.

This clone was recorded a few times. The sample carries other DNA sequences with the same CDR3. V and J are TRBV30 and TRBJ1-5; tentatively, D is TRBD1 (5 bases). Trimming left V 3 bases short and J 0 bases short, with 9 bases between. Germline values: CDR1 GTSNPN, CDR2 SVGIG (reference sequence). The CDR3 loop spans 14 amino acids. This CDR3 reads CAWSPGGSNQPQHF. The CDR3 DNA reads TGTGCCTGGAGCCCCGGGGGTAGCAATCAGCCCCAGCATTTT.

This chain uses TRBV7-9 with TRBJ1-5; perhaps TRBD1 as D (5 bases). Germline lookup yields CDR1 SEHNR and CDR2 FQNEAQ (reference sequence). The ends were cut back, 3 bases at V and 3 bases at J, with 12 bases in the middle. CDR3 length equals 15 residues. CDR3 amino acids: CASSLDSGINQPQHF. The CDR3 region has the DNA TGTGCCAGCAGCTTGGACTCAGGGATCAATCAGCCCCAGCATTTT.

CDR3 protein: CASSTKRGGTDTQYF. CDR3 sequence (DNA): TGTGCCAGTAGTACTAAGCGGGGGGGCACAGATACGCAGTATTTT. The rearrangement joins TRBV19 to TRBJ2-3; 9 bases match TRBD2. The CDR3 loop spans 15 amino acids. The J segment lost 1 base and the V segment lost 4 bases, leaving 3 bases of the junction unmatched. Germline V CDR1 and CDR2: LNHDA, SQIVND (reference sequence). The full variable domain, in which reference TRBV19 and TRBJ2-3 provide the parts outside the CDR3, is DGGITQSPKYLFRKEGQNVTLSCEQNLNHDAMYWYRQDPGQGLRLIYYSQIVNDFQKGDIAEGYSVSREKKESFPLTVTSAQKNPTAFYLCASSTKRGGTDTQYFGPGTRLTVL.

The V call is TRBV9, the J call TRBJ1-2; TRBD1 matches 7 bases. The trim removed 6 bases at V and 6 bases at J, leaving 20 bases unmatched. CDR1 is SGDLS and CDR2 is YYNGEE in the germline V gene. The CDR3 has 17 residues. CDR3 protein: CASIFPDRRHPIHGYTF. Here the CDR3 DNA reads TGTGCCAGCATTTTTCCGGACAGGCGGCATCCCATCCATGGCTACACCTTC.

This chain joins TRBV9 and TRBJ1-4; D is unclear. V was cut by 0 bases and J by 7 bases, with 7 bases left in between. Germline CDR1 reads SGDLS; CDR2 reads YYNGEE. This CDR3 contains 13 residues. The CDR3 bases are TGTGCCAGCAGCGTAGGGGCCGGTGAAAAACTGTTTTTT. It codes for CASSVGAGEKLFF. The variable domain in full, completed from reference TRBV9 and TRBJ1-4, reads DSGVTQTPKHLITATGQRVTLRCSPRSGDLSVYWYQQSLDQGLQFLIQYYNGEERAKGNILERFSAQQFPDLHSELNLSSLELGDSALYFCASSVGAGEKLFFGSGTQLSVL.

The chain joins TRBV11-2 to TRBJ2-7; 7 bases agree with TRBD2. Germline V gene lookup returns CDR1 SGHAT and CDR2 FQNNGV. CDR3 length: 14 residues. The V and J ends lost 5 bases and 5 bases, in that order; junction bases with no gene match: 9. CDR3: CASSPAGRSHEQYF. DNA for the CDR3: TGTGCCAGCAGCCCAGCGGGAAGGTCCCACGAGCAGTACTTC.

The rearrangement uses TRBV5-1 and TRBJ2-7; 9 positions match TRBD1. The germline gives CDR1 SGHRS, CDR2 YFSETQ. The CDR3 has 17 residues. The junction had 10 bases not matched to a gene; V was cut back by 2 bases and J by 1 base. DNA for the CDR3: TGCGCCAGCAGCTTCCGGACAGGGGCTCTAGGGTCCTACGAGCAGTACTTC. Residues: CASSFRTGALGSYEQYF.

The chain uses TRBV27 and TRBJ1-5; D not certain. CDR3 length: 12 residues. The V and J ends lost 4 bases and 9 bases respectively, with 10 bases between them. Germline V CDR1 and CDR2: MNHEY, SMNVEV (reference sequence). CDR3 protein: CASSYSSGPQHF. CDR3 coding DNA: TGTGCCAGCAGTTATTCTAGCGGGCCCCAGCATTTT.

The chain employs TRBV6-4 and TRBJ1-4, with no clear D. This CDR3 has 11 amino acids. Looked up from germline, CDR1 is MRHNA and CDR2 is SNTAGT. The CDR3 here is CALLPGEKLFF. For the CDR3, the DNA is TGTGCGCTACTGCCGGGAGAAAAACTGTTTTTT.

The chain combines TRBV19 with TRBJ2-3; 8 bases fit TRBD2. Germline assignment: CDR1 LNHDA and CDR2 SQIVND (reference sequence). With V trimmed by 2 bases and J by 3 bases, 1 base remained unmatched. This CDR3 region has 14 residues. The CDR3 sequence is CASSITGGTDTQYF. CDR3 bases: TGTGCCAGTAGTATAACGGGGGGGACAGATACGCAGTATTTT.

The chain employs TRBV27 and TRBJ2-7; D remains ambiguous. The CDR3 is made up of 14 amino acids. V lost 1 base, J lost 3 bases, and 10 bases lay in between. Germline CDR1 and CDR2: MNHEY and SMNVEV (reference sequence). CDR3 amino acids: CASSLWGSSYEQYF. CDR3 sequence (DNA): TGTGCCAGCAGTTTATGGGGAAGTAGCTACGAGCAGTACTTC.